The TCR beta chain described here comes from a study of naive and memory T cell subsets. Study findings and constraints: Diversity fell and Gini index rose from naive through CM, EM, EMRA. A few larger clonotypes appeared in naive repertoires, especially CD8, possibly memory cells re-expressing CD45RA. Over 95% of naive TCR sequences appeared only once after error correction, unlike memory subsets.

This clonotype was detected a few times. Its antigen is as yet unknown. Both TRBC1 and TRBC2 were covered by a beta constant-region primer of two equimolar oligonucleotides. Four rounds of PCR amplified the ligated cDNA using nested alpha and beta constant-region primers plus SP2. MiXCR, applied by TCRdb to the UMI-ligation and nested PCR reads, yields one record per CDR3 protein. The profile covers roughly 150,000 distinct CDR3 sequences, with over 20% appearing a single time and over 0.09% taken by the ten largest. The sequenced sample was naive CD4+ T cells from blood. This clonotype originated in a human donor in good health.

The CDR3 sequence is CATSDWGGSRPTDTQYF. CDR3 bases: TGTGCCACCAGTGATTGGGGCGGGAGTAGACCCACAGATACGCAGTATTTT. The chain carries TRBV24-1 and TRBJ2-3; 7 bases fit TRBD2. The germline V gene has CDR1 KGHDR and CDR2 SFDVKD. V lost 2 bases and J lost 2; bases outside the gene matches: 9. The CDR3 is 17 amino acids.